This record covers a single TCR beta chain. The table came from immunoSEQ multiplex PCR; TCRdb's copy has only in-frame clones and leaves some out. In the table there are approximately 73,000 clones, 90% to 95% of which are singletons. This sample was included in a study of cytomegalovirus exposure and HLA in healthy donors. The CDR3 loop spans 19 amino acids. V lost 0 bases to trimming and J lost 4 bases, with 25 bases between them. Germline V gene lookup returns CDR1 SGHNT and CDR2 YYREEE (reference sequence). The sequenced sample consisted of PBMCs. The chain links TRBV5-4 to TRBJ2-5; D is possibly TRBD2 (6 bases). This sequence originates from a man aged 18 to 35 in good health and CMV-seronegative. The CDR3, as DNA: TGTGCCAGCAGCTTGGTCCCGGGGGTGGGTTTATCCGTACGAGAGACCCAGTACTTC. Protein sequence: CASSLVPGVGLSVRETQYF. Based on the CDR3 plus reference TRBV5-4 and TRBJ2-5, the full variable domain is ETGVTQSPTHLIKTRGQQVTLRCSSQSGHNTVSWYQQALGQGPQFIFQYYREEENGRGNFPPRFSGLQFPNYSSELNVNALELDDSALYLCASSLVPGVGLSVRETQYFGPGTRLLVL.